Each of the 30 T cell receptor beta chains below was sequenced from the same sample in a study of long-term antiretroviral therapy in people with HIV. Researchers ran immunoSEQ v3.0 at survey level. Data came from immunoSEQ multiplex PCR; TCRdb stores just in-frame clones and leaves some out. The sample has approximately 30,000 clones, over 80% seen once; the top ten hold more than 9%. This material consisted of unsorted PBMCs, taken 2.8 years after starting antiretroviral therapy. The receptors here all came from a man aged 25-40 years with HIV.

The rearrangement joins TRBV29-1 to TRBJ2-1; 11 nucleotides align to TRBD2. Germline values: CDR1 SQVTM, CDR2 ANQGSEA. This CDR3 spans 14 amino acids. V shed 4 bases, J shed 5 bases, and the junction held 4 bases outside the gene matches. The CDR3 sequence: CSVGTSGQNNEQFF. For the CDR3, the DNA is TGCAGCGTTGGGACTAGCGGGCAGAACAATGAGCAGTTCTTC.

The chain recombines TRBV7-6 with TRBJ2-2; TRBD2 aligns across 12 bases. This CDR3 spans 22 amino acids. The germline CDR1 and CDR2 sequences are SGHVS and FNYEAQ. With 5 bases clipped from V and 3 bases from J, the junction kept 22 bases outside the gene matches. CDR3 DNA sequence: TGTGCCAGCAGCCCCCTTGTTGCTAGCGGGGGGGCGAAAGTTATGTACACCGGGGAGCTGTTTTTT. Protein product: CASSPLVASGGAKVMYTGELFF.

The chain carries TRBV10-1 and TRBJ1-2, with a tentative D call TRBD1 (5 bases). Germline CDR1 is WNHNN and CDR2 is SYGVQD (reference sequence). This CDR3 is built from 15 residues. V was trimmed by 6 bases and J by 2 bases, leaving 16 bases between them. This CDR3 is CASSLREEGNYGYTF. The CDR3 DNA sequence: TGCGCCAGCAGCCTCCGGGAGGAGGGGAACTATGGCTACACCTTC.

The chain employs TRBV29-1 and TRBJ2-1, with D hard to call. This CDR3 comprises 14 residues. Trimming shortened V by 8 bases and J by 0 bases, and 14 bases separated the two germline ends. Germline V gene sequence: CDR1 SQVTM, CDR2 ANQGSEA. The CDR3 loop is CSSSPLGSYNEQFF. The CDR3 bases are TGCAGCTCAAGCCCGCTCGGCTCCTACAATGAGCAGTTCTTC.

CDR3 bases: TGTGCCAGCAGTTTCCCTCGGAGTAGCGCCTCACCCGGGGAGCAGTTCTTC. It yields the protein CASSFPRSSASPGEQFF. The rearrangement uses TRBV27 and TRBJ2-1; a weak D match, TRBD2 (5 bases). With 3 bases removed from V and 10 bases from J, the gap between germline ends came to 25 bases. CDR3 length: 17 residues. The germline V gene has CDR1 MNHEY and CDR2 SMNVEV (reference sequence).

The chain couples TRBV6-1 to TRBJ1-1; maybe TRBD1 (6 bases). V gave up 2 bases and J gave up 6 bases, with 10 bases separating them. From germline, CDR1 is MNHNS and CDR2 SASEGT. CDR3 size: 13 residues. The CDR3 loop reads CASSESNRAEAFF. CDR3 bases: TGTGCCAGCAGTGAATCCAACAGGGCTGAAGCTTTCTTT.

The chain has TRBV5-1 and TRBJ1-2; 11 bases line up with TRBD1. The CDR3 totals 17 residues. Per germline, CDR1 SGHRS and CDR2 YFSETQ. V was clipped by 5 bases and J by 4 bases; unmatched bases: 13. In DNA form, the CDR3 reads TGCGCCAGCAGAATCGACCTCCGGGACAGGGGGACCTATGGCTACACCTTC. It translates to CASRIDLRDRGTYGYTF. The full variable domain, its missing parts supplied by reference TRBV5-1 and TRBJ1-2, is KAGVTQTPRYLIKTRGQQVTLSCSPISGHRSVSWYQQTPGQGLQFLFEYFSETQRNKGNFPGRFSGRQFSNSRSEMNVSTLELGDSALYLCASRIDLRDRGTYGYTFGSGTRLTVV.

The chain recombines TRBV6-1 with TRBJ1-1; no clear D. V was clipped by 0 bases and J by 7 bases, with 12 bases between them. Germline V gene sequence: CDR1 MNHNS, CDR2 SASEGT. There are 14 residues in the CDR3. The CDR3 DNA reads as TGTGCCAGCAGTGAAGCTTACCGGGCCCGTGAAGCTTTCTTT. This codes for CASSEAYRAREAFF.

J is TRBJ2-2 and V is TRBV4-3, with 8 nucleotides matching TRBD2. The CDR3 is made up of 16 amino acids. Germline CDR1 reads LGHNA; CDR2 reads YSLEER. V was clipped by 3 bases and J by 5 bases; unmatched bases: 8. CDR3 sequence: CASSHAGGGSTGELFF. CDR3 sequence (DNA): TGCGCCAGCAGCCACGCCGGCGGGGGGTCGACCGGGGAGCTGTTTTTT.

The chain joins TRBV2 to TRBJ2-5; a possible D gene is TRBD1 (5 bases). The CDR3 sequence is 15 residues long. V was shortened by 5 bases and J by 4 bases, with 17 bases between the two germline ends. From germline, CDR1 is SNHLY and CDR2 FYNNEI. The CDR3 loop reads CASSPTTVILETQYF. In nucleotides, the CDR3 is TGTGCCAGCAGTCCAACGACAGTAATCTTAGAGACCCAGTACTTC.

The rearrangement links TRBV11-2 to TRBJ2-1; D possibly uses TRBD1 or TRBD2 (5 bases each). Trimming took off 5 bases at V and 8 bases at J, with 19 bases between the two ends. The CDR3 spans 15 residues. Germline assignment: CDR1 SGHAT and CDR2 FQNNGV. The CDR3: CASSTGLVGLDEQFF. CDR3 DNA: TGTGCCAGCAGCACGGGGCTAGTCGGTTTAGATGAGCAGTTCTTC.

This CDR3 is CASSANYRARADTQYF. Written as DNA, the CDR3 is TGTGCCAGCAGCGCCAATTACAGGGCCCGGGCAGATACGCAGTATTTT. This chain uses TRBV7-6 with TRBJ2-3; maybe TRBD1 (6 bases). This CDR3 has 16 residues. Germline V lookup: CDR1 SGHVS, CDR2 FNYEAQ. V was clipped by 5 bases and J by 4 bases, with 19 bases between them.

The CDR3 DNA reads TGTGCCAGCAGCTTAGGTACCAGCGGGGGGGCATACGAGACCCAGTACTTC. It encodes CASSLGTSGGAYETQYF. This chain links TRBV11-2 with TRBJ2-5, with TRBD2 identical over 10 bases. Germline assignment: CDR1 SGHAT and CDR2 FQNNGV. This CDR3 is built from 17 residues. J gave up 5 bases and V 1 base, and 10 bases lay outside the gene matches.

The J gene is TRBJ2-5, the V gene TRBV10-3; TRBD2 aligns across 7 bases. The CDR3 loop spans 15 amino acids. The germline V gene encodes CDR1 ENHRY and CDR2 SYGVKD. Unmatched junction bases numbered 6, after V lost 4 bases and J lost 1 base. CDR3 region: CAISGEGLAQETQYF. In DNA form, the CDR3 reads TGTGCCATCAGTGGGGAGGGGCTAGCCCAAGAGACCCAGTACTTC.

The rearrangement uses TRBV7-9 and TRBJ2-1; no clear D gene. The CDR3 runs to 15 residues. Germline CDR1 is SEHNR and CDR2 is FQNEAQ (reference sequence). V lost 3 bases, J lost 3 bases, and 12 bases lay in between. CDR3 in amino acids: CASSLGLEDYNEQFF. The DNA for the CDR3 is TGTGCCAGCAGCTTGGGGTTAGAGGACTACAATGAGCAGTTCTTC.

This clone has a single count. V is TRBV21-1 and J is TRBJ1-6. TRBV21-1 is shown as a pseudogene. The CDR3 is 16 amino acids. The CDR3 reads CASTQSGSSYNSPLHF. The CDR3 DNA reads TGTGCCAGCACTCAATCAGGGAGCTCCTATAATTCACCCCTCCACTTT.

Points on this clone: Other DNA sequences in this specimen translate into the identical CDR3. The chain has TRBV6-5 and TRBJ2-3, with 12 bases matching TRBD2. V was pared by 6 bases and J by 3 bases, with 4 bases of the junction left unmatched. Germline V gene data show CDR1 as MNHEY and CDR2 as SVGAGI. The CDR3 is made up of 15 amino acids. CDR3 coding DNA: TGTGCCAGCAGATCCGGACTAGCGGGAACAGATACGCAGTATTTT. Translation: CASRSGLAGTDTQYF.

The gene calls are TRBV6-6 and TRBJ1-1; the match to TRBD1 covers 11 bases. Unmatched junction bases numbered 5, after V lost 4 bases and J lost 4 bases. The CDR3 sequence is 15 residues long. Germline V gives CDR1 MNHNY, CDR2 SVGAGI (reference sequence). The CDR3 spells CASSWTGGEGTEAFF. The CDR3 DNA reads TGTGCCAGCAGTTGGACAGGGGGCGAGGGCACTGAAGCTTTCTTT.

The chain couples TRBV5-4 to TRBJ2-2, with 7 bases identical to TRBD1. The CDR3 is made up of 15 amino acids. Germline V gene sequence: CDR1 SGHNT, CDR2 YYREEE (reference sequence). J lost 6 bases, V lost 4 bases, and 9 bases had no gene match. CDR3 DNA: TGTGCCAGCAGCAACCGGACAGGTCAAGCCGGGGAGCTGTTTTTT. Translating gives CASSNRTGQAGELFF.

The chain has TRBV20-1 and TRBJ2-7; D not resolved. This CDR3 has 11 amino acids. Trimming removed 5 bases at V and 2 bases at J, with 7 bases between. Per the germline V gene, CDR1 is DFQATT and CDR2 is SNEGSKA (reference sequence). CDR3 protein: CSAADPYEQYF. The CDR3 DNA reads TGCAGTGCTGCTGACCCCTACGAGCAGTACTTC.

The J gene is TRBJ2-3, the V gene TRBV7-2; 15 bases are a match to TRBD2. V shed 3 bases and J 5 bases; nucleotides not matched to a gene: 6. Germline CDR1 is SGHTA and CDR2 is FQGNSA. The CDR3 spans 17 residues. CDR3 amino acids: CASSFVRGLAGGDTQYF. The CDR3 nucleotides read TGTGCCAGCAGCTTTGTGAGGGGACTAGCGGGAGGAGATACGCAGTATTTT. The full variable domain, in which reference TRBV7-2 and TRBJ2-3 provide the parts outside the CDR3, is GAGVSQSPSNKVTEKGKDVELRCDPISGHTALYWYRQSLGQGLEFLIYFQGNSAPDKSGLPSDRFSAERTGGSVSTLTIQRTQQEDSAVYLCASSFVRGLAGGDTQYFGPGTRLTVL.

The CDR3 loop is CASSFQMEVNIQYF. The CDR3 DNA follows: TGTGCCAGCAGTTTCCAGATGGAGGTGAACATTCAGTACTTC. This sequence joins TRBV28 and TRBJ2-4; possible D gene TRBD2, 5 bases. Germline V lookup: CDR1 MDHEN, CDR2 SYDVKM. The V end lost 3 bases, the J end lost 7 bases, and 13 bases lay between the germline ends. The CDR3 has 14 residues.

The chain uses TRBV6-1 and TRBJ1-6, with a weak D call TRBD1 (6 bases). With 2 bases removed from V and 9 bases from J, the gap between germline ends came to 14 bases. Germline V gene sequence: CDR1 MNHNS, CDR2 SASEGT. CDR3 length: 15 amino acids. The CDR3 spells CASSEKGQGRSPLHF. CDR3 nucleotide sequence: TGTGCCAGCAGTGAAAAGGGACAAGGACGTTCACCCCTCCACTTT.

CDR3 nucleotides: TGTGCCAGCAGCTTAACTGGCAGTCCTGAAGAGACCCAGTACTTC. Translation: CASSLTGSPEETQYF. The chain uses TRBV7-3 and TRBJ2-5; the D is unclear. The CDR3 contains 15 residues. Trimming left V 0 bases short and J 3 bases short, with 11 bases between. CDR1 SGHTA and CDR2 FQGTGA come from the germline V gene.

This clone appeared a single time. CDR3 sequence (DNA): TGTGCCAGCAGCTTGGCTAGGGCCACCGGGGAGCTGTTTTTT. Protein product: CASSLARATGELFF. V usage is TRBV5-8 and J usage is TRBJ2-2; D ambiguous. The CDR3 consists of 14 residues. Germline CDR1 SGHTS, CDR2 YDEGEE. The V and J ends lost 0 bases and 4 bases respectively, with 7 bases between them.

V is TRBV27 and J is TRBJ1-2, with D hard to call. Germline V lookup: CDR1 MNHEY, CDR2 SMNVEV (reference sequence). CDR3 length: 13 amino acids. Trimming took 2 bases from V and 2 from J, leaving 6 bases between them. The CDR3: CASSLGINYGYTF. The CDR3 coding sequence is TGTGCCAGCAGTTTAGGAATCAACTATGGCTACACCTTC.

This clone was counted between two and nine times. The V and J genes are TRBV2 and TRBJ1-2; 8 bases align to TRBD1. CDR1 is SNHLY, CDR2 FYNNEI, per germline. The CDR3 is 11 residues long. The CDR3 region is CAQGATRGYTF. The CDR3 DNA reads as TGTGCGCAGGGGGCTACGAGGGGCTACACCTTC. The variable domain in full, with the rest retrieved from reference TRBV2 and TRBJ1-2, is EPEVTQTPSHQVTQMGQEVILRCVPISNHLYFYWYRQILGQKVEFLVSFYNNEISEKSEIFDDQFSVERPDGSNFTLKIRSTKLEDSAMYFCAQGATRGYTFGSGTRLTVV.

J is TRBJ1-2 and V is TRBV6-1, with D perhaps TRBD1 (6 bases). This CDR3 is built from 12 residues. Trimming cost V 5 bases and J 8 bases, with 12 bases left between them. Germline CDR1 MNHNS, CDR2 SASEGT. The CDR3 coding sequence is TGTGCCAGCAGTAAATACAGGGACGGCTACACCTTC. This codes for CASSKYRDGYTF.

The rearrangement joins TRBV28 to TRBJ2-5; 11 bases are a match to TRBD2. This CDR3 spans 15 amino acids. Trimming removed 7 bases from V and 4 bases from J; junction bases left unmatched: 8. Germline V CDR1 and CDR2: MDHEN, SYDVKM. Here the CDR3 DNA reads TGTGCCAGCACCTTGATAGCGGGGGGGCGAGAGACCCAGTACTTC. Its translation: CASTLIAGGRETQYF.

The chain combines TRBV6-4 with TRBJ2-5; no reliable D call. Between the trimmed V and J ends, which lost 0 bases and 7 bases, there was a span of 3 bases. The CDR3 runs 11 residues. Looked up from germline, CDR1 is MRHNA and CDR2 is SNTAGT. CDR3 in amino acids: CASSDSGTQYF. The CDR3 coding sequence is TGTGCCAGCAGTGACTCTGGGACCCAGTACTTC.